This T cell receptor beta chain emerged from a study of blood T cells in healthy people across ages. Germline V gives CDR1 KGHSH, CDR2 LQKENI. The CDR3 runs to 14 residues. With a J-beta primer mix and a sample-barcoded 5' primer, a second PCR ran roughly 6 to 11 cycles. TCRdb reanalysed the 5' RACE reads using MiXCR and keeps one entry per CDR3 protein. The sample includes 650,000 to 800,000 distinct CDR3 sequences, under 65% seen only once; the top ten take approximately 12%. As to this clonotype: Possible read error: a much larger clone is one base away.

The rearrangement joins TRBV18 to TRBJ2-5; D is uncertain. The source material was blood. The receptor comes from a woman aged 80 or older in good health. The CDR3 nucleotides are TGTGCCAGCCCACCATGGGAATACAAAGAGACCCAGTACTTC. Translation: CASPPWEYKETQYF.